This TCR beta chain was retrieved from a study of control samples from healthy donors and cancer patients. The CDR3 length is 14 residues. The germline V gene encodes CDR1 MNHEY and CDR2 SVGAGI. Trimming left V 2 bases short and J 5 bases short, with 13 bases between. TCRdb keeps only in-frame clones here, not all; method: immunoSEQ multiplex PCR. This sample has about 130,000 clones, with around 92% found just once. The sequencing sample was made of PBMCs. This sequence joins TRBV6-5 and TRBJ2-7; weak D call: TRBD2 (6 bases). The clonotype comes from a man between 50 and 59 years old with head and neck cancer. The DNA for the CDR3 is TGTGCCAGCAGTTACGGGGGGAGATTCGACGAGCAGTACTTC. Protein sequence: CASSYGGRFDEQYF.